These 13 T cell receptor beta chains originate from one sample sequenced in a study of Tregs in tolerant kidney transplant recipients. Profiled with immunoSEQ multiplex PCR; TCRdb holds only in-frame clones, not every one. The sample lists roughly 16,000 clones; 80% were seen once. Sequenced material: Tregs from blood, taken before the transplant. The receptors were gathered from a human donor who received a combined kidney and bone marrow transplant.

The chain carries TRBV25-1 and TRBJ1-1; TRBD1 matches 7 bases. The CDR3 loop spans 15 amino acids. The V gene's germline CDR1 is MGHDK and CDR2 SYGVNS. Losses at the gene ends were 1 base for V and 5 bases for J; bases not matched to a gene: 7. The CDR3 coding sequence is TGTGCCAGCAGTGAATTCGGCAGGGGGTTAACTGAAGCTTTCTTT. It codes for CASSEFGRGLTEAFF.

Of note for this clone: One end of the junction fails to match germline, which may point to a read error. The chain carries TRBV2 and TRBJ1-1, with D maybe TRBD1 (5 bases). The CDR3 has 14 residues. CDR1 and CDR2 (germline): SNHLY, FYNNEI. CDR3 amino acids: CASKLGQVNTEAFF. The CDR3 DNA reads TGTGCCAGCAAGTTGGGGCAGGTGAACACTGAAGCTTTTTTT.

The rearrangement uses TRBV6-5 and TRBJ2-7, with 10 nucleotides matching TRBD1. Germline CDR1 is MNHEY and CDR2 is SVGAGI. V gave up 6 bases and J gave up 7 bases; unmatched junction bases: 12. The CDR3 is made up of 15 amino acids. The CDR3 reads CASSPRQGAQGEQYF. Here the CDR3 DNA reads TGTGCCAGCAGCCCAAGACAGGGGGCGCAGGGGGAGCAGTACTTC.

The chain joins TRBV7-9 to TRBJ2-1; TRBD2 matches 7 bases. The CDR3 loop spans 17 amino acids. V trimming: 5 bases; J trimming: 5 bases; junction bases outside the gene matches: 15. Germline V gives CDR1 SEHNR, CDR2 FQNEAQ (reference sequence). CDR3 in DNA: TGTGCCAGCAGCCCGATCGTTTGGCTAGCGGCTAACAATGAGCAGTTCTTC. Translating gives CASSPIVWLAANNEQFF.

The genes are TRBV27 and TRBJ2-3, with a weak D call TRBD2 (7 bases). Germline assignment: CDR1 MNHEY and CDR2 SMNVEV (reference sequence). The CDR3 is made up of 14 amino acids. The V end lost 6 bases, the J end lost 5 bases, and 15 bases lay between the germline ends. DNA of the CDR3: TGTGCCAGCAGGAGGGGGGGGCCGGTAGATACGCAGTATTTT. It translates to CASRRGGPVDTQYF.

The genes are TRBV6-5 and TRBJ2-1, with D possibly TRBD2 on 6 matching bases. The CDR3 is 12 residues long. Between the trimmed V and J ends, which lost 7 bases and 8 bases, there was a span of 12 bases. The V gene's germline CDR1 is MNHEY and CDR2 SVGAGI. In DNA, the CDR3 is TGTGCCAGCAAAGTTCCGGGGGATGAGCAGTTCTTC. It specifies CASKVPGDEQFF.

This clone was seen a few times. This chain links TRBV5-1 with TRBJ2-3; a weak D match, TRBD2 (6 bases). Germline V CDR1 and CDR2: SGHRS, YFSETQ. The germline V and J ends were trimmed by 0 bases and 3 bases, with 14 bases remaining between them. The CDR3 is 16 residues long. CDR3 protein: CASSLVGGVNTDTQYF. CDR3 DNA sequence: TGCGCCAGCAGCTTGGTGGGCGGGGTAAATACAGATACGCAGTATTTT.

The gene calls are TRBV7-9 and TRBJ2-1, with a tentative D call TRBD2 (5 bases). The V gene lost 4 bases and the J gene lost 12 bases, with 13 bases spanning the gap. Germline CDR1 is SEHNR and CDR2 is FQNEAQ (reference sequence). The CDR3 consists of 12 residues. CDR3 sequence reads: CASSYELVRQFF. For the CDR3, the DNA is TGTGCCAGCAGCTACGAACTAGTGAGGCAGTTCTTC.

The count of this clone is one. This chain uses TRBV19 with TRBJ2-2; perhaps TRBD2 as D (5 bases). This CDR3 region has 15 residues. CDR1 LNHDA and CDR2 SQIVND come from the germline V gene (reference sequence). With 3 bases removed from V and 1 base from J, the gap between germline ends came to 9 bases. CDR3 in amino acids: CASSILAGNTGELFF. The CDR3 nucleotides read TGTGCCAGTAGTATCCTAGCCGGGAACACCGGGGAGCTGTTTTTT.

This sequence joins TRBV19 and TRBJ2-7, with 13 bases that match TRBD2. V gave up 3 bases and J gave up 5 bases; unmatched junction bases: 10. Germline V lookup: CDR1 LNHDA, CDR2 SQIVND (reference sequence). The CDR3 loop spans 17 amino acids. The CDR3 DNA sequence: TGTGCCAGTAGTATCCCCGGGACTAGCGGGACCCGCAACGAGCAGTACTTC. This encodes CASSIPGTSGTRNEQYF.

The V call is TRBV4-1, the J call TRBJ2-4, with D tentatively TRBD2 (6 bases). Trimming shortened V by 3 bases and J by 3 bases, and 12 bases separated the two germline ends. Germline V gene data show CDR1 as MGHRA and CDR2 as YSYEKL. The CDR3 is made up of 15 amino acids. CDR3 nucleotides: TGCGCCAGCAGCCATGACACGGGAGTCAAAAACATTCAGTACTTC. Translating it yields CASSHDTGVKNIQYF.

The chain recombines TRBV10-3 with TRBJ1-1, with a weak D call TRBD1 (5 bases). CDR1 and CDR2 (germline): ENHRY, SYGVKD. The CDR3 consists of 13 residues. V lost 4 bases and J lost 0, with 6 bases in between. The DNA for the CDR3 is TGTGCCATCAGTGGCAGGGTGAACACTGAAGCTTTCTTT. This codes for CAISGRVNTEAFF.

The CDR3 loop reads CASGSGRAIVNEQFF. In DNA, the CDR3 is TGTGCCAGCGGTAGCGGGAGGGCGATTGTGAATGAGCAGTTCTTC. The chain joins TRBV7-2 to TRBJ2-1; 11 nucleotides align to TRBD2. The CDR3 extends over 15 amino acids. V shed 8 bases and J 7 bases; nucleotides not matched to a gene: 10. The V gene's germline CDR1 is SGHTA and CDR2 FQGNSA.